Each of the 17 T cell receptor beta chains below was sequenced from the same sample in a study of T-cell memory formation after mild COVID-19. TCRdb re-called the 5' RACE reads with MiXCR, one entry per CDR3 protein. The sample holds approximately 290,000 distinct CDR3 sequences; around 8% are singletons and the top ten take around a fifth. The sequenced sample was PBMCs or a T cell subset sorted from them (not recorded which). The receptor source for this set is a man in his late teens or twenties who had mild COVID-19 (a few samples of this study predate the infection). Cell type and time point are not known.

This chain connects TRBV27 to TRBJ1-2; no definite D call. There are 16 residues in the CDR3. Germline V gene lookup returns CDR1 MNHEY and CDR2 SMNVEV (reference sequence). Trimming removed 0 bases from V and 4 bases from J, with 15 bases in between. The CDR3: CASSLSSGYDVYGYTF. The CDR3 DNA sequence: TGTGCCAGCAGTTTATCGTCCGGATACGATGTCTATGGCTACACCTTC.

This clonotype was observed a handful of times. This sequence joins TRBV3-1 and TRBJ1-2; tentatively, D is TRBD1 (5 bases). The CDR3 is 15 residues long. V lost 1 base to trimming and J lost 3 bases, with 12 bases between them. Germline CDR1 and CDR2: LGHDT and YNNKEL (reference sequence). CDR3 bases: TGTGCCAGCAGCCAAGTGGCAGGGAAGGACTATGGCTACACCTTC. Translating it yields CASSQVAGKDYGYTF.

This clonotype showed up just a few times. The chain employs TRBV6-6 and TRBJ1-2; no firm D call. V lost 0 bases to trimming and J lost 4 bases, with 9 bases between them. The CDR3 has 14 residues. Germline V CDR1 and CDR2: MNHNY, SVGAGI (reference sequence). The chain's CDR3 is CASSYSMDGYGYTF. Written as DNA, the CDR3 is TGTGCCAGCAGTTACTCGATGGACGGCTATGGCTACACCTTC.

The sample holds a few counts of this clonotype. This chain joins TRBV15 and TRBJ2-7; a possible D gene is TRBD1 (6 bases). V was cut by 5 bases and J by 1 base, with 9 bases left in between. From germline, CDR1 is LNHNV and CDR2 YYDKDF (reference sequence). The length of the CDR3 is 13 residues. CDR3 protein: CATSRDTSYEQYF. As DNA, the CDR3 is TGTGCCACCAGCCGGGACACTTCCTACGAGCAGTACTTC.

CDR3 in amino acids: CATSRGAASGQETQYF. The CDR3, as DNA: TGTGCCACCAGCAGAGGGGCGGCTAGCGGACAAGAGACCCAGTACTTC. This chain uses TRBV15 with TRBJ2-5; 7 nucleotides match TRBD2. The CDR3 contains 16 residues. Germline lookup yields CDR1 LNHNV and CDR2 YYDKDF (reference sequence). The junction had 7 bases not matched to a gene; V was cut back by 1 base and J by 2 bases. The whole variable domain, remainder taken from reference TRBV15 and TRBJ2-5, is DAMVIQNPRYQVTQFGKPVTLSCSQTLNHNVMYWYQQKSSQAPKLLFHYYDKDFNNEADTPDNFQSRRPNTSFCFLDIRSPGLGDTAMYLCATSRGAASGQETQYFGPGTRLLVL.

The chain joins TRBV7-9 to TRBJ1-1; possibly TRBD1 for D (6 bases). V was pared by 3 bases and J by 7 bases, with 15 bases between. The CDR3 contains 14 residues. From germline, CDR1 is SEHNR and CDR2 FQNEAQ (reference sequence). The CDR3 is CASSLGEGVVEAFF. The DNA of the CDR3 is TGTGCCAGCAGCTTGGGCGAGGGGGTAGTTGAAGCTTTCTTT.

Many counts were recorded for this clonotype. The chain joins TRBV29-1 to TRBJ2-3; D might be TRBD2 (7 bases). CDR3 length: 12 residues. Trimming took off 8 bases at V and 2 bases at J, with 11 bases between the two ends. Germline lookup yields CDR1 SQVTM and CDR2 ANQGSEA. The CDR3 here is CSSGGLTDTQYF. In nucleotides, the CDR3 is TGCAGCTCCGGGGGGCTCACAGATACGCAGTATTTT.

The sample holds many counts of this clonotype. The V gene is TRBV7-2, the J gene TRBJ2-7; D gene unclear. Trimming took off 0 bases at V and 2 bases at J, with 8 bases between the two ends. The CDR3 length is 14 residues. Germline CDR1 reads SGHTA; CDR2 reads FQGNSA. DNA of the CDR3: TGTGCCAGCAGCTTAGCGTGGCAGACCTACGAGCAGTACTTC. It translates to CASSLAWQTYEQYF.

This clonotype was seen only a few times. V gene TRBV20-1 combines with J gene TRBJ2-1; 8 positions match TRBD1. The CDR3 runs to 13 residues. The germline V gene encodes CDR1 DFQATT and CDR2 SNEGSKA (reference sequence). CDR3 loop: CIPGQVNYNEQFF. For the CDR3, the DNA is TGCATCCCGGGACAGGTTAACTACAATGAGCAGTTCTTC.

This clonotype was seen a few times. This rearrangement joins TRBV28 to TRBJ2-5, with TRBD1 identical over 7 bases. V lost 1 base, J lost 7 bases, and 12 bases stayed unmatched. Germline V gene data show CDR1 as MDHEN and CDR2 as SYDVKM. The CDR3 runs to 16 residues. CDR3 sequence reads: CASSLYGTVIAGTQYF. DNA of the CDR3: TGTGCCAGCAGTTTATATGGGACAGTAATTGCTGGGACCCAGTACTTC.

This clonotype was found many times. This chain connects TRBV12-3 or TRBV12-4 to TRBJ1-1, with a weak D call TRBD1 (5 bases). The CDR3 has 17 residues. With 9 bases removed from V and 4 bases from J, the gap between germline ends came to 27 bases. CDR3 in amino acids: CASASGTWFQQSTEAFF. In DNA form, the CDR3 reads TGTGCCAGTGCTTCCGGGACGTGGTTTCAACAAAGCACTGAAGCTTTCTTT.

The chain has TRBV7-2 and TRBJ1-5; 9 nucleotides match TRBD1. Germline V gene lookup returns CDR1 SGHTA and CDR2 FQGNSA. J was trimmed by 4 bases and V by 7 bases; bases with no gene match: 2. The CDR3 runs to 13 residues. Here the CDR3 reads CASNGQGNQPQHF. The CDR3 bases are TGTGCCAGCAACGGACAGGGGAATCAGCCCCAGCATTTT.

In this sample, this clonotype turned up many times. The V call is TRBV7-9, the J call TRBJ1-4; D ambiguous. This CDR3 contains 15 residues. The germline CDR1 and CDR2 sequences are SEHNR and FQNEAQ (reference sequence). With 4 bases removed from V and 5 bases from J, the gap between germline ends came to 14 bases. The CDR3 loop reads CASSSPRGGNEKLFF. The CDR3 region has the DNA TGTGCCAGCAGCTCGCCGCGGGGAGGGAATGAAAAACTGTTTTTT. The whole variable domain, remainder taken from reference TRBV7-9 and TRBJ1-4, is DTGVSQNPRHKITKRGQNVTFRCDPISEHNRLYWYRQTLGQGPEFLTYFQNEAQLEKSRLLSDRFSAERPKGSFSTLEIQRTEQGDSAMYLCASSSPRGGNEKLFFGSGTQLSVL.

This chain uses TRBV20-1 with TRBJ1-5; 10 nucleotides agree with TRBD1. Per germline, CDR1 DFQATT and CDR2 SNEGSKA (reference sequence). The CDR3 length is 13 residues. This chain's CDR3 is CGQGGINDQPQHF. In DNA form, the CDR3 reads TGCGGACAGGGGGGTATCAACGATCAGCCCCAGCATTTT.

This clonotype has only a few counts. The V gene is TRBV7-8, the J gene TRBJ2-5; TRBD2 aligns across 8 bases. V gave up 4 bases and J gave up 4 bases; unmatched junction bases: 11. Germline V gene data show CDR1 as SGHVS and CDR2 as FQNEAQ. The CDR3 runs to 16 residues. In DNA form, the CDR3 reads TGTGCCAGCAGCTCCGGAGCCGGGAGGGCCTTAGAGACCCAGTACTTC. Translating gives CASSSGAGRALETQYF.

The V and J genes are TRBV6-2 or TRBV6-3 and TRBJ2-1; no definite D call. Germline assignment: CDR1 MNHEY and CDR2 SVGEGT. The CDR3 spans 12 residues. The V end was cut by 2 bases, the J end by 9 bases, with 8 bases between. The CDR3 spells CASSYVNGEQFF. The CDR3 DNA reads TGTGCCAGCAGTTACGTCAACGGTGAGCAGTTCTTC.

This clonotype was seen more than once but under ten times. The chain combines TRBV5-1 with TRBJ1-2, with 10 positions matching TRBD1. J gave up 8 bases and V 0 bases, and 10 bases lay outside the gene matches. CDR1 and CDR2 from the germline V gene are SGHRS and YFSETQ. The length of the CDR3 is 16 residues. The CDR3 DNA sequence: TGCGCCAGCAGCTTGGGCATTCGGACAGGGGGTGGCGGCTACACCTTC. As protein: CASSLGIRTGGGGYTF.